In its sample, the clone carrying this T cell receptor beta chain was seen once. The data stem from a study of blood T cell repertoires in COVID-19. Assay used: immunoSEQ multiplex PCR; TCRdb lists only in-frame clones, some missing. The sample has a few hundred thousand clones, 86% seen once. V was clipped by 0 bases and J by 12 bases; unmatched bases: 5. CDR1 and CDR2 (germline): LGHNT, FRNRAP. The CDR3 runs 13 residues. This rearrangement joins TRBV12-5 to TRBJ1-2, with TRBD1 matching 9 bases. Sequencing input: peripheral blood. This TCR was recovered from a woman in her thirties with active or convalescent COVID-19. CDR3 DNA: TGTGCTAGTGGTTTGGTACCGGGACAGGGACACACCTTC. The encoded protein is CASGLVPGQGHTF.